The next 22 T cell receptor beta chains were all read from a single sample in a study of blood T cell repertoires in COVID-19. Profiled with immunoSEQ multiplex PCR; TCRdb holds only in-frame clones, not every one. In the table there are around 140,000 clones, approximately 87% of which are singletons. Sequenced input: peripheral blood. The receptors were gathered from a man between 65 and 85 years old with active COVID-19.

The J gene is TRBJ1-3, the V gene TRBV6-2 or TRBV6-3, with no clear D. Trimming removed 2 bases from V and 4 bases from J, with 15 bases in between. CDR1 MNHEY and CDR2 SVGEGT come from the germline V gene. CDR3 length: 16 residues. CDR3 loop: CASSYAGPRGGNTIYF. The CDR3 bases are TGTGCCAGCAGTTACGCGGGCCCACGGGGAGGAAACACCATATATTTT.

The chain links TRBV18 to TRBJ1-5; 7 bases align to TRBD1. The V and J ends lost 6 bases and 2 bases, in that order; junction bases with no gene match: 4. This CDR3 contains 14 residues. Germline V lookup: CDR1 KGHSH, CDR2 LQKENI. The CDR3 DNA reads as TGTGCCAGCTCCCCTGACAGGGGCAATCAGCCCCAGCATTTT. Its translation: CASSPDRGNQPQHF.

The rearrangement joins TRBV5-1 to TRBJ2-1; 10 bases fit TRBD2. Germline CDR1 reads SGHRS; CDR2 reads YFSETQ. The trim removed 1 base at V and 3 bases at J, leaving 4 bases unmatched. There are 16 residues in the CDR3. CDR3 amino acids: CASSLYSSGSYNEQFF. The CDR3 nucleotides are TGCGCCAGCAGCTTGTACTCTAGCGGGAGCTACAATGAGCAGTTCTTC.

The chain is built from TRBV28 and TRBJ2-3, with unresolved D. V lost 5 bases and J lost 6, with 9 bases in between. Germline lookup yields CDR1 MDHEN and CDR2 SYDVKM. The CDR3 is 12 residues long. CDR3: CASSVVRDTQYF. In DNA form, the CDR3 reads TGTGCCAGCAGTGTAGTTCGGGATACGCAGTATTTT.

Here the CDR3 reads CASDSANTGELFF. The CDR3, as DNA: TGCGCCAGCGACAGCGCGAACACCGGGGAGCTGTTTTTT. This chain joins TRBV10-2 and TRBJ2-2; maybe TRBD1 (5 bases). Germline CDR1 and CDR2: WSHSY and SAAADI. V gave up 8 bases and J gave up 0 bases, with 7 bases separating them. CDR3 length equals 13 residues.

CDR3 in amino acids: CASSPGTSLGNIQYF. The CDR3 region has the DNA TGTGCCAGCAGTCCTGGGACTAGTTTAGGAAACATTCAGTACTTC. The chain links TRBV2 to TRBJ2-4; 8 bases align to TRBD2. CDR3 length: 15 amino acids. Germline lookup yields CDR1 SNHLY and CDR2 FYNNEI. The V segment lost 5 bases and the J segment 6 bases; nucleotides outside the gene matches: 9.

The CDR3 region is CASRETGIRREKLFF. Written as DNA, the CDR3 is TGTGCCAGCAGAGAGACAGGGATAAGGCGTGAAAAACTGTTTTTT. The chain carries TRBV6-5 and TRBJ1-4, with 7 positions matching TRBD1. The CDR3 loop spans 15 amino acids. With V trimmed by 6 bases and J by 7 bases, 11 bases remained unmatched. The V gene's germline CDR1 is MNHEY and CDR2 SVGAGI.

The chain combines TRBV15 with TRBJ1-6; D is ambiguous. Deletions cut 0 bases from V and 7 bases from J, with 10 bases between. Germline values: CDR1 LNHNV, CDR2 YYDKDF (reference sequence). The CDR3 runs to 15 residues. The CDR3 sequence is CATSRDRTGNSPLHF. As DNA, the CDR3 is TGTGCCACCAGCAGAGATAGGACGGGAAATTCACCCCTCCACTTT.

The chain recombines TRBV5-1 with TRBJ2-5, with D perhaps matching TRBD2 (5 bases). The germline gives CDR1 SGHRS, CDR2 YFSETQ. Trimming took off 0 bases at V and 5 bases at J, with 14 bases between the two ends. The CDR3 is 15 amino acids. The CDR3 DNA is TGCGCCAGCAGCTTGGCGGCTGGGAGCGAGGAGACCCAGTACTTC. Translation: CASSLAAGSEETQYF.

The chain is built from TRBV10-2 and TRBJ2-5, with 9 positions matching TRBD2. Germline CDR1 reads WSHSY; CDR2 reads SAAADI. Trimming at V came to 6 bases and at J to 2 bases, leaving 1 base not matched to a gene. The CDR3 is made up of 13 amino acids. CDR3 amino acids: CASRLAGQETQYF. In DNA form, the CDR3 reads TGCGCCAGCAGACTAGCGGGTCAAGAGACCCAGTACTTC.

The V call is TRBV28, the J call TRBJ2-2, with 9 bases aligning to TRBD1. With 4 bases clipped from V and 7 bases from J, the junction kept 7 bases outside the gene matches. The CDR3 runs to 15 residues. Germline V gene data show CDR1 as MDHEN and CDR2 as SYDVKM. The CDR3 region is CASSSPGQGIGELFF. The DNA for the CDR3 is TGTGCCAGCAGTTCCCCGGGACAGGGTATCGGGGAGCTGTTTTTT.

This chain joins TRBV5-6 and TRBJ2-1, with D perhaps TRBD1 (6 bases). Trimming took off 4 bases at V and 8 bases at J, with 19 bases between the two ends. Germline CDR1 SGHDT, CDR2 YYEEEE. CDR3 size: 15 residues. For the CDR3, the DNA is TGTGCCAGCAGCGGATTGACTATCGAGGGGGATGAGCAGTTCTTC. Its protein product is CASSGLTIEGDEQFF.

J is TRBJ1-6 and V is TRBV6-5; D is unresolved. V was shortened by 9 bases and J by 2 bases, with 14 bases between the two germline ends. CDR3 length: 15 residues. Germline values: CDR1 MNHEY, CDR2 SVGAGI. CDR3 amino acids: CASRGGNAYNSPLHF. CDR3 sequence (DNA): TGTGCCAGTCGGGGAGGGAATGCCTATAATTCACCCCTCCACTTT.

The chain links TRBV7-2 to TRBJ1-2, with 7 positions matching TRBD1. The CDR3 is 15 amino acids. J was trimmed by 5 bases and V by 4 bases; bases with no gene match: 10. From germline, CDR1 is SGHTA and CDR2 FQGNSA. The DNA for the CDR3 is TGTGCCAGCAGCTCCAGGGACAGACCAACTTATGGCTACACCTTC. This translates into CASSSRDRPTYGYTF.

The chain couples TRBV27 to TRBJ2-5; no definite D call. V was trimmed by 2 bases and J by 5 bases, leaving 12 bases between them. The CDR3 has 14 amino acids. CDR1 and CDR2 from the germline V gene are MNHEY and SMNVEV (reference sequence). CDR3 nucleotides: TGTGCCAGCAGTTTAGGTATGGGCGTTGAGACCCAGTACTTC. The encoded protein is CASSLGMGVETQYF.

The J gene is TRBJ2-1, the V gene TRBV10-3; 9 nucleotides line up with TRBD1. This CDR3 comprises 14 residues. Germline CDR1 is ENHRY and CDR2 is SYGVKD. V shed 6 bases, J shed 4 bases, and the junction held 4 bases outside the gene matches. DNA for the CDR3: TGTGCCATCAGCGCGGGACAGGGTTACAATGAGCAGTTCTTC. Its protein is CAISAGQGYNEQFF.

The rearrangement joins TRBV12-3 or TRBV12-4 to TRBJ1-2; D is undetermined. Trimming removed 3 bases at V and 6 bases at J, with 11 bases between. The CDR3 covers 13 residues. CDR3 residues: CASSFGESDGYTF. CDR3 DNA sequence: TGTGCCAGCAGTTTCGGGGAGTCGGATGGCTACACCTTC.

The CDR3, as DNA: TGTGCCACCAGTGACCCCGGACAGGGGTCCTTCGATGGCTACACCTTC. Its protein product is CATSDPGQGSFDGYTF. This sequence joins TRBV24-1 and TRBJ1-2; 9 bases line up with TRBD1. Germline CDR1 KGHDR, CDR2 SFDVKD. J was trimmed by 6 bases and V by 4 bases; bases with no gene match: 11. The CDR3 is 16 residues long.

The rearrangement links TRBV29-1 to TRBJ2-7; a weak D match, TRBD1 (7 bases). The germline V gene has CDR1 SQVTM and CDR2 ANQGSEA. This CDR3 region has 13 residues. Trimming removed 7 bases from V and 5 bases from J, with 18 bases in between. CDR3 in amino acids: CSARRGQANEQYF. CDR3 bases: TGCAGCGCCCGGAGGGGGCAGGCCAACGAGCAGTACTTC.

This clone was observed once. This chain uses TRBV7-9 with TRBJ1-2; tentative D call: TRBD1 (5 bases). V was cut by 3 bases and J by 4 bases, with 15 bases left in between. Germline assignment: CDR1 SEHNR and CDR2 FQNEAQ (reference sequence). There are 15 residues in the CDR3. CDR3 loop: CASSFGDLPRYGYTF. CDR3 DNA sequence: TGTGCCAGCAGCTTCGGGGACTTACCCCGCTATGGCTACACCTTC.

Of note for this clone: A junction boundary mismatches the germline segment, possibly from a read error. The V call is TRBV10-3, the J call TRBJ2-7, with a tentative D call TRBD2 (5 bases). CDR3 size: 13 residues. In germline, CDR1 is ENHRY, CDR2 SYGVKD. The CDR3 region has the DNA TGTGCCATCGGTGAGGGCTTCTCCTACGAGCAGTACTTC. The encoded protein is CAIGEGFSYEQYF.

This chain connects TRBV28 to TRBJ2-3; D is perhaps TRBD2 (6 bases). The CDR3 covers 16 residues. V was cut by 3 bases and J by 4 bases, with 17 bases left in between. Germline CDR1 MDHEN, CDR2 SYDVKM. The DNA for the CDR3 is TGTGCCAGCAGTTTGGGGTCCGGGAGTCGAGCAGATACGCAGTATTTT. As protein: CASSLGSGSRADTQYF.